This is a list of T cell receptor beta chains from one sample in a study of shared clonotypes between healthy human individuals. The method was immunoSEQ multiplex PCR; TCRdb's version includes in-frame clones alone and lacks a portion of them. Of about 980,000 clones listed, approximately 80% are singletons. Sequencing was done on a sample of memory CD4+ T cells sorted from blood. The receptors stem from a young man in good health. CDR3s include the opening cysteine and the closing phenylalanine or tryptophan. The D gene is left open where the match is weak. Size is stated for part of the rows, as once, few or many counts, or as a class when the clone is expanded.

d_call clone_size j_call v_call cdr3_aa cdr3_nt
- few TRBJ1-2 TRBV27 CASSFRENYGYTF TGTGCCAGCAGTTTTCGTGAGAACTATGGCTACACCTTC
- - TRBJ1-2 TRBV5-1 CASSSGTNLGGYTF TGCGCCAGCAGCAGTGGGACGAATTTGGGTGGCTACACCTTC
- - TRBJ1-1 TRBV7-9 CASSPTVTQGAFF TGTGCCAGCAGCCCAACGGTCACCCAGGGCGCTTTCTTT
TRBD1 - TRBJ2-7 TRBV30 CAWSVMGGQGHEQYF TGTGCCTGGAGCGTCATGGGCGGACAGGGACACGAGCAGTACTTC
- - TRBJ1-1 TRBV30 CAWNQGAGTEAFF TGTGCCTGGAATCAGGGTGCCGGGACTGAAGCTTTCTTT
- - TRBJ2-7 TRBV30 CAQRRFLNEQYF TGTGCCCAAAGACGTTTCTTAAACGAGCAGTACTTC
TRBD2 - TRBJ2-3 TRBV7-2 CASSSRLAGTDTQYF TGTGCCAGCAGCTCCCGACTAGCGGGCACAGATACGCAGTATTTT
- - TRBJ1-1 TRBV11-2 CASSEDRSAWYTEAFF TGTGCCAGCAGCGAGGACCGATCAGCGTGGTACACTGAAGCTTTCTTT
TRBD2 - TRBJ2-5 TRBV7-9 CASSPKAASGRQETQYF TGTGCCAGCAGCCCCAAGGCAGCTAGCGGAAGACAAGAGACCCAGTACTTC
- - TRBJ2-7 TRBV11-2 CASSLDSYEQYF TGTGCCAGCAGCTTGGACTCCTACGAGCAGTACTTC
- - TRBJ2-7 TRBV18 CASSSDRVGEQYF TGTGCCAGCTCCTCCGATAGGGTGGGTGAGCAGTACTTC
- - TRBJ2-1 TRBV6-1 CASRRNYEQFF TGTGCCAGCCGAAGAAACTATGAGCAGTTCTTC
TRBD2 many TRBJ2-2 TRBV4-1 CASSQEPGLAGGELFF TGCGCCAGCAGCCAAGAACCGGGACTAGCGGGCGGGGAGCTGTTTTTT
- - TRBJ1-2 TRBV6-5 CATRRQLKDGYTF TGTGCCACCCGTCGACAGCTCAAGGATGGCTACACCTTC
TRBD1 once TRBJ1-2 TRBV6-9 CATKDRERGYTF TGTGCCACCAAGGACAGGGAGAGAGGCTACACCTTC
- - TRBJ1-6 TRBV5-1 CASSLEGLNNSPLHF TGCGCCAGCAGCTTGGAAGGACTCAATAATTCACCCCTCCACTTT
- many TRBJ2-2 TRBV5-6 CASSLIGLSNTGELFF TGTGCCAGCAGCTTGATAGGGCTTTCGAACACCGGGGAGCTGTTTTTT
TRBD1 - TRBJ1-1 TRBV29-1 CSVPTTGVHTEAFF TGCAGCGTCCCAACAACAGGGGTCCACACTGAAGCTTTCTTT
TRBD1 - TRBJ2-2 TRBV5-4 CASSSPGQGYRGELFF TGTGCCAGCAGCTCCCCGGGACAGGGTTATCGCGGGGAGCTGTTTTTT
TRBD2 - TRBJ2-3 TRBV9 CASSARLAGVDTQYF TGTGCCAGCAGCGCGCGACTAGCGGGGGTAGATACGCAGTATTTT
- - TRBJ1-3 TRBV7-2 CASSLDQNTIYF TGTGCCAGCAGCTTAGATCAGAACACCATATATTTT
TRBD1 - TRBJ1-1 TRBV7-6 CASSPPGTGVTEAFF TGTGCCAGCAGCCCGCCCGGGACAGGGGTCACTGAAGCTTTCTTT
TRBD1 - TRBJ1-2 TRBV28 CASSPTGTGGATLYGYTF TGTGCCAGCAGCCCTACCGGGACAGGGGGCGCGACTCTCTATGGCTACACCTTC
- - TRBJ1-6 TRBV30 CAWSVSGRGNLLHF TGTGCCTGGAGTGTAAGTGGGAGGGGAAACTTACTCCACTTT
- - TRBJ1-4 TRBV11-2 CASREGANEKLFF TGTGCCAGCAGGGAGGGAGCTAATGAAAAACTGTTTTTT
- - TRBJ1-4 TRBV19 CASRRTGNEKLFF TGTGCCAGTAGAAGGACGGGAAATGAAAAACTGTTTTTT
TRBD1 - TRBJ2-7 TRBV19 CASSRTGDGLYEQYF TGTGCCAGTAGTAGGACAGGGGACGGGTTGTACGAGCAGTACTTC
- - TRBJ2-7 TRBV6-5 CASSFTTGYEQYF TGTGCCAGCAGTTTTACCACAGGGTACGAGCAGTACTTC
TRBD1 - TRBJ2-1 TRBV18 CASSPGTGGINEQFF TGTGCCAGCTCCCCCGGGACAGGGGGGATAAATGAGCAGTTCTTC
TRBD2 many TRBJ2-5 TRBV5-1 CASSSGTSGHQETQYF TGCGCCAGCAGCTCCGGGACTAGCGGGCACCAAGAGACCCAGTACTTC
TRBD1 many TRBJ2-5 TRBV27 CASSWGEQTGGTQYF TGTGCCAGCAGCTGGGGGGAGCAGACAGGGGGGACCCAGTACTTC
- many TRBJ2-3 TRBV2 CASSVPARTSTDTQYF TGTGCCAGCAGTGTCCCGGCCAGGACTAGCACAGATACGCAGTATTTT
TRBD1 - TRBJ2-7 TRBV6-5 CASSRDRGYEQYF TGTGCCAGCAGTCGGGACAGGGGCTACGAGCAGTACTTC
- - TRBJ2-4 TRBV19 CASSIGTPAKNIQYF TGTGCCAGTAGTATCGGGACGCCAGCCAAAAACATTCAGTACTTC
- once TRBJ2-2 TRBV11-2 CASSPHNPGELFF TGTGCCAGCAGCCCTCACAATCCCGGGGAGCTGTTTTTT
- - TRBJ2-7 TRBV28 CASSQLGAGYEQYF TGTGCCAGCAGTCAACTAGGGGCGGGCTACGAGCAGTACTTC
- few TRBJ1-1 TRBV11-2 CASRLTENTEAFF TGTGCCAGCAGACTTACAGAGAACACTGAAGCTTTCTTT
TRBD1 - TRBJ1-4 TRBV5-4 CASSSRLTGQGGEKLFF TGTGCCAGCAGCTCAAGACTGACGGGACAGGGAGGAGAAAAACTGTTTTTT
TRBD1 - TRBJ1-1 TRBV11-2 CASTRGQGRVNTEAFF TGTGCCAGCACCCGCGGACAGGGAAGGGTTAACACTGAAGCTTTCTTT
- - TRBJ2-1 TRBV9 CASSAYTGNYNEQFF TGTGCCAGCAGCGCTTATACAGGGAATTACAATGAGCAGTTCTTC
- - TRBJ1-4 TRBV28 CASSPHLAAGEKLFF TGTGCCAGCAGTCCTCATCTTGCGGCCGGAGAAAAACTGTTTTTT
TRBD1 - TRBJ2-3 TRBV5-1 CASSPGETGGADTQYF TGCGCCAGCAGCCCCGGGGAGACAGGGGGCGCAGATACGCAGTATTTT
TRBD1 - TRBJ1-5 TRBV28 CASIIHGQGAQPQHF TGTGCCAGCATTATTCATGGACAGGGCGCTCAGCCCCAGCATTTT
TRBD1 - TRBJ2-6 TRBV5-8 CASRFLQGAGANVLTF TGTGCCAGCAGATTCTTACAGGGGGCTGGGGCCAACGTCCTGACTTTC
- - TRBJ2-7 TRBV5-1 CASSAGTQRTYEQYF TGCGCCAGCAGCGCCGGGACACAAAGGACCTACGAGCAGTACTTC
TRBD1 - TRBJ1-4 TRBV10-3 CAISERTGGNEKLFF TGTGCCATCAGTGAGAGGACAGGGGGAAATGAAAAACTGTTTTTT
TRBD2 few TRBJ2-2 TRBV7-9 CASSLVIMRLADNTGELFF TGTGCCAGCAGCTTAGTTATTATGAGACTAGCGGATAACACCGGGGAGCTGTTTTTT
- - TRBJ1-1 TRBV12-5 CASELKGSGITEAFF TGTGCTAGTGAACTCAAGGGATCAGGTATTACTGAAGCTTTCTTT
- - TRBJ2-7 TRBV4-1 CASSQAGAGEQYF TGCGCCAGCAGCCAAGCAGGGGCTGGGGAGCAGTACTTC
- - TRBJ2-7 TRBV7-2 CASSQLGEQYF TGTGCCAGCAGCCAACTAGGAGAGCAGTACTTC
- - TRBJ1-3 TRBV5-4 CASSLRGNGNTIYF TGTGCCAGCAGCTTGAGGGGTAACGGAAACACCATATATTTT
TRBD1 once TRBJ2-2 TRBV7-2 CASSIDRGELFF TGTGCCAGCAGCATAGACAGGGGCGAGCTGTTTTTT
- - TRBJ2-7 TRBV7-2 CASSLGQGLSNYEQYF TGTGCCAGCAGCTTAGGTCAGGGACTTTCAAATTACGAGCAGTACTTC